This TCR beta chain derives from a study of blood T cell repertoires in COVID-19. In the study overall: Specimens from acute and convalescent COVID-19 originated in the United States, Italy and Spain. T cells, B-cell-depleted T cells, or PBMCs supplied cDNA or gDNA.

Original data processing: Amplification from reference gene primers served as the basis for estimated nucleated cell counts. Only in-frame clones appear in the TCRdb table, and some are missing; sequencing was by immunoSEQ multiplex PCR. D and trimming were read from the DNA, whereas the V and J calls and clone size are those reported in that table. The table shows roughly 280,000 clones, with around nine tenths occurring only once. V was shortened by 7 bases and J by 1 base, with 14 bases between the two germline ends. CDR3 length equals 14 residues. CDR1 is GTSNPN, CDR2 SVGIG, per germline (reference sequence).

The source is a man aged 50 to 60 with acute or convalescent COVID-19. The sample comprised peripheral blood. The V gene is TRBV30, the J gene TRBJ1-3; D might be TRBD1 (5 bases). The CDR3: CASKGVSSGNTIYF. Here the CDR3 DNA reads TGTGCCTCGAAAGGGGTATCATCTGGAAACACCATATATTTT.